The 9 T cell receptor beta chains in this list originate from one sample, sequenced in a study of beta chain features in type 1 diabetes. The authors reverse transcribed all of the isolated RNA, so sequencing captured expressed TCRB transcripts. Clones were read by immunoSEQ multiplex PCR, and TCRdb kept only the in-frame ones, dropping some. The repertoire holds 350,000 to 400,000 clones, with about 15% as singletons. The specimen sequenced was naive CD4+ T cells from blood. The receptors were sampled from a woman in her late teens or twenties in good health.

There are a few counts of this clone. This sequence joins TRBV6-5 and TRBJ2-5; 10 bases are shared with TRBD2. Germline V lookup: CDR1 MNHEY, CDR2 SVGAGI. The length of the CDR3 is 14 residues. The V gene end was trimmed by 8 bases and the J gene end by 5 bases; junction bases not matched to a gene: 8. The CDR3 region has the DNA TGTGCCAGCGTGCTAGCGGGAGTCCGGGAGACCCAGTACTTC. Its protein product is CASVLAGVRETQYF.

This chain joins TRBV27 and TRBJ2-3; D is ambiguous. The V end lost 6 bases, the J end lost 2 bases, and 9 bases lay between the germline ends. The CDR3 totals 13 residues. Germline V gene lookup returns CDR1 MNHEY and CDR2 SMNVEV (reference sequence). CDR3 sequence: CASRPDSTDTQYF. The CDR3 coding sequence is TGTGCCAGCAGACCCGACTCCACAGATACGCAGTATTTT.

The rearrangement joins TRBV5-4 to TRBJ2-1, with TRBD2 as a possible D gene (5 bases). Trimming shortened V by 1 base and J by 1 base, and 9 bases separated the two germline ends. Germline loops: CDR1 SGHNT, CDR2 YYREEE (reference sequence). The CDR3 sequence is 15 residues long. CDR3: CASSLSLASYNEQFF. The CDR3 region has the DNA TGTGCCAGCAGCTTGAGCCTAGCATCCTACAATGAGCAGTTCTTC.

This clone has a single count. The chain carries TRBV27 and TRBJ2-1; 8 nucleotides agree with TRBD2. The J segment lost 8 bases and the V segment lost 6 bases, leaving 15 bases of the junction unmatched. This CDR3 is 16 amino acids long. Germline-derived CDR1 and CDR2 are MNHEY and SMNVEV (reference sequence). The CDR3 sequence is CASSLGLGLVEHEQFF. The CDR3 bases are TGTGCCAGCAGCTTAGGACTGGGACTAGTGGAGCATGAGCAGTTCTTC.

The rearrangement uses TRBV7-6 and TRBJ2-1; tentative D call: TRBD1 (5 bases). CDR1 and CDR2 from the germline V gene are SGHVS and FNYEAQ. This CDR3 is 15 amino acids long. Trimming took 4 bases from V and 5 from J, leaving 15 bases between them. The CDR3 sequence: CASSSIRQLNNEQFF. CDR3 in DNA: TGTGCCAGCAGCTCGATTAGACAGCTTAACAATGAGCAGTTCTTC.

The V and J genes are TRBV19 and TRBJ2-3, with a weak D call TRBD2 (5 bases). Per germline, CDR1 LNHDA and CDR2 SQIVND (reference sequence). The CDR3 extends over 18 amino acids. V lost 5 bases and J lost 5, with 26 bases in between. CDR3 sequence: CASSPYRLPDQRLDTQYF. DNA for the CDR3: TGTGCCAGTAGTCCCTACCGACTACCGGATCAGAGATTAGATACGCAGTATTTT.

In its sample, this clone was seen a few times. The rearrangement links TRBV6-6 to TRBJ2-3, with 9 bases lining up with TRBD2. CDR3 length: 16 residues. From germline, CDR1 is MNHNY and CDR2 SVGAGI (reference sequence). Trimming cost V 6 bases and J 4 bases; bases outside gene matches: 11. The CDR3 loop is CASRQPGLAFPDTQYF. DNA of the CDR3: TGTGCCAGCAGACAACCGGGACTAGCTTTTCCAGATACGCAGTATTTT.

CDR3 residues: CAWSKQSQETQYF. The CDR3 DNA is TGTGCCTGGAGTAAACAGTCCCAAGAGACCCAGTACTTC. J is TRBJ2-5 and V is TRBV30; D unresolved. The CDR3 length is 13 residues. The ends were cut back, 2 bases at V and 1 base at J, with 8 bases in the middle. CDR1 is GTSNPN, CDR2 SVGIG, per germline (reference sequence).

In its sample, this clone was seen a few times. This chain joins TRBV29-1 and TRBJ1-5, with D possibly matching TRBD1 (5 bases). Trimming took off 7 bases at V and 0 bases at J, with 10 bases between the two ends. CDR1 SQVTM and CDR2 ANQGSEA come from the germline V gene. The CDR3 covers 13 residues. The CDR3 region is CSAGQNSNQPQHF. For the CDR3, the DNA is TGCAGCGCTGGACAAAATAGCAATCAGCCCCAGCATTTT.